This T cell receptor beta chain was recovered during a study of blood T cell repertoires in COVID-19 (dated by TCRdb to the early 2020s). General notes on the study: Collaborator samples came from the United States, Italy and Spain and covered acute and convalescent phases of COVID-19. The material from the prospective study consisted of cDNA or gDNA derived from T cells, B-cell-depleted T cells, or PBMCs. The dataset comprised deeply sampled blood TCRbeta repertoires from subjects exposed to, actively infected with, or recovered from COVID-19. The repertoires were released in a freely available public database meant as a resource for research on the immune response to SARS-CoV-2. Samples came from the ongoing ImmuneRACE study (first 160 participants) plus 1,254 subjects from 6 global collaborators. Nearly every sample came with metadata listing a de-identified subject ID, COVID-19 status, age in years and sex. Where HLA class I and class II types were available, the types were taken from metadata supplied by the sample provider, not from assay-based typing.

General conclusions and limits of the study: Clinical and demographic metadata were provided uncurated, with the amount varying by source and participant.

For this clone: Its recognized antigen is unknown. Per-base quality was not reported, and no clone a single base away is much larger than it.

The immunoSEQ Assay, a bias-controlled multiplex PCR, was used to amplify TCRbeta CDR3 regions from genomic DNA. Per the authors' processing: Nucleated cell counts per sample were estimated from amplification of reference gene primers within the assay. To quantify the absolute abundance of each unique TCRbeta CDR3 rearrangement, sequence reads were collapsed and filtered. For each sample, productive Simpson clonality was calculated as the square root of Simpson's diversity index across productive rearrangements. The source is immuneACCESS, and TCRdb retained only in-frame sequences with V and J called. Part of the clones is not carried over; for the studies checked, unresolved V genes explain less than half of this, and the remainder is unexplained. V and J calls and clone size are copied from that table; D and trimming were computed from the DNA. A total of a few hundred thousand clones appear in this sample, roughly 90% of them only once. The ten largest clones take up about 2.9% of the sample.

CDR1 and CDR2 (KGHSH, LQKENI) derive from the germline V gene. The CDR3, from cysteine to phenylalanine, totals 16 residues. The entry retains the CDR3 DNA only, 48 bases that are in frame from base 1. The germline V end is reduced by 6 bases and the J end by 0 bases; junction bases left unmatched: 6. One collaborating source in Seattle enrolled patients while the patients were actively infected and followed the patients over time throughout the course of disease. Collaborating institutions collected whole blood in K2EDTA tubes following their own protocols. For TCRbeta analysis, collaborators shipped samples as frozen whole blood, isolated PBMCs, or DNA extracted from either of those sample types.

The TCR originated in a young woman with COVID-19, enrolled during active disease. The chain joins TRBV18 to TRBJ2-2, and TRBD1 aligns with 8 junction nucleotides. Sequenced input: peripheral blood. CDR3 sequence: CASSQRTGTNTGELFF. The nucleotides are TGTGCCAGCTCCCAAAGGACAGGGACGAACACCGGGGAGCTGTTTTTT.